One sample yielded the 20 T cell receptor beta chains listed below, sequenced in a study of blood T cell repertoires in COVID-19. Profiling relied on immunoSEQ multiplex PCR, and the TCRdb table lists in-frame clones only, not all of them. The sample has fewer than 350,000 clones, around nine tenths seen once; the top ten hold roughly 5.1%. Sequencing used peripheral blood. Receptors were obtained from a man aged 40-49 years with acute or convalescent COVID-19.

In its sample, this clone was seen once. This sequence joins TRBV7-9 and TRBJ2-3; D gene uncertain. V dropped 4 bases and J dropped 0 bases, with 11 bases sitting between them. CDR3 size: 15 residues. Germline lookup yields CDR1 SEHNR and CDR2 FQNEAQ (reference sequence). The CDR3 loop reads CASSSPRGSTDTQYF. The DNA of the CDR3 is TGTGCCAGCAGCTCCCCCAGAGGAAGCACAGATACGCAGTATTTT.

The rearrangement uses TRBV12-5 and TRBJ1-6; 8 positions agree with TRBD1. The V gene's germline CDR1 is LGHNT and CDR2 FRNRAP. V shed 4 bases and J 9 bases; nucleotides not matched to a gene: 11. The CDR3 runs to 16 residues. The CDR3 region has the DNA TGTGCTAGTGGTTCCTCCGCTGGACAGGGTACTTCACCCCTCCACTTT. It codes for CASGSSAGQGTSPLHF.

The chain has TRBV12-5 and TRBJ2-1; 7 positions agree with TRBD2. V lost 1 base to trimming and J lost 3 bases; unmatched junction nucleotides: 12. Germline lookup yields CDR1 LGHNT and CDR2 FRNRAP. The CDR3 has 18 amino acids. The chain's CDR3 is CASGLALGGEGLYNEQFF. As DNA, the CDR3 is TGTGCTAGTGGTTTGGCCCTTGGGGGGGAAGGTCTCTACAATGAGCAGTTCTTC.

This chain connects TRBV19 to TRBJ1-5, with D possibly matching TRBD1 (5 bases). V was shortened by 4 bases and J by 4 bases, with 17 bases between the two germline ends. CDR1 is LNHDA, CDR2 SQIVND, per germline (reference sequence). The CDR3 has 16 amino acids. This CDR3 reads CASSTPGGGQNQPQHF. The CDR3 nucleotides read TGTGCCAGTAGTACCCCCGGGGGAGGGCAGAATCAGCCCCAGCATTTT.

The V gene is TRBV21-1, the J gene TRBJ1-5. TRBV21-1 is a pseudogene. The CDR3 runs to 10 residues. The CDR3 DNA follows: TGTGCCAGCAGCAGTCGGCCCCAGCATTTT. Amino acid sequence: CASSSRPQHF.

This clone was seen only once. This sequence joins TRBV18 and TRBJ2-7; possibly TRBD1 for D (5 bases). Deletions cut 4 bases from V and 6 bases from J, with 13 bases between. The germline V gene encodes CDR1 KGHSH and CDR2 LQKENI. This CDR3 is 13 amino acids long. CDR3 sequence (DNA): TGTGCCAGCTCACAGGGGATTTCGGGCGAGCAGTACTTC. Its protein product is CASSQGISGEQYF.

V is TRBV6-5 and J is TRBJ1-1; possibly TRBD1 for D (6 bases). Between the trimmed V and J ends, which lost 0 bases and 5 bases, there was a span of 13 bases. Germline V lookup: CDR1 MNHEY, CDR2 SVGAGI. This CDR3 contains 15 residues. The CDR3 DNA sequence: TGTGCCAGCAGTTACTCGGGGGGGCTGAGGACTGAAGCTTTCTTT. Its translation: CASSYSGGLRTEAFF.

The chain combines TRBV15 with TRBJ2-1, with 8 bases identical to TRBD1. This CDR3 is 16 amino acids long. V gave up 6 bases and J gave up 7 bases; unmatched junction bases: 14. CDR1 and CDR2 from the germline V gene are LNHNV and YYDKDF (reference sequence). In nucleotides, the CDR3 is TGTGCCACCAGTGATGGCCCCAGGGGGCGAGGGAATGAGCAGTTCTTC. This translates into CATSDGPRGRGNEQFF.

V and J are TRBV6-5 and TRBJ2-3; D possibly corresponds to TRBD1 (5 bases). The ends were cut back, 6 bases at V and 5 bases at J, with 12 bases in the middle. The CDR3 spans 13 residues. Looked up from germline, CDR1 is MNHEY and CDR2 is SVGAGI. CDR3 DNA sequence: TGTGCCAGCAGGGTGACAGTAGAAGATACGCAGTATTTT. Translated, it gives CASRVTVEDTQYF.

This rearrangement joins TRBV3-1 (or the pseudogene TRBV3-2) to TRBJ1-4, with TRBD1 as a possible D gene (5 bases). Germline CDR1 reads LGHDT; CDR2 reads YNNKEL (reference sequence). This CDR3 has 14 amino acids. Trimming removed 4 bases from V and 3 bases from J, with 9 bases in between. The CDR3 coding sequence is TGTGCCAGCAGCCGCACAGGACCTAATGAAAAACTGTTTTTT. Protein product: CASSRTGPNEKLFF.

The CDR3 DNA reads TGTGCCACCAGTGATCCGCCAGGAAGTGAGTACACCGGGGAGCTGTTTTTT. Its translation is CATSDPPGSEYTGELFF. The V and J genes are TRBV24-1 and TRBJ2-2; D ambiguous. CDR1 and CDR2 (germline): KGHDR, SFDVKD. V lost 3 bases, J lost 3 bases, and 16 bases lay in between. This CDR3 is 17 amino acids long.

This chain uses TRBV14 with TRBJ2-2; TRBD1 matches 9 bases. V lost 3 bases to trimming and J lost 7 bases; unmatched junction nucleotides: 12. This CDR3 comprises 17 residues. CDR1 is SGHDN, CDR2 FVKESK, per germline. The DNA of the CDR3 is TGTGCCAGCAGCCAGACCGGGACAGGGTTTCTCTTCGGGGAGCTGTTTTTT. This translates into CASSQTGTGFLFGELFF.

The chain combines TRBV24-1 with TRBJ2-2, with 7 positions matching TRBD1. With V trimmed by 9 bases and J by 6 bases, 12 bases remained unmatched. Per the germline V gene, CDR1 is KGHDR and CDR2 is SFDVKD. This CDR3 comprises 15 residues. CDR3 nucleotide sequence: TGTGCCACCCAGAGGACAGGTGGAGTCCCCGGGGAGCTGTTTTTT. It yields the protein CATQRTGGVPGELFF.

V is TRBV10-3 and J is TRBJ1-2; the match to TRBD1 covers 8 bases. Per the germline V gene, CDR1 is ENHRY and CDR2 is SYGVKD. This CDR3 has 11 amino acids. V lost 10 bases and J lost 6; bases outside the gene matches: 4. As DNA, the CDR3 is TGTGCCACTACGGACAGGGATGGCTACACCTTC. Translation gives CATTDRDGYTF.

The chain is built from TRBV29-1 and TRBJ1-1; D is perhaps TRBD1 (6 bases). Germline CDR1 reads SQVTM; CDR2 reads ANQGSEA. Trimming took 7 bases from V and 5 from J, leaving 17 bases between them. The CDR3 consists of 13 residues. The CDR3 reads CSEIQGMRTEAFF. Written as DNA, the CDR3 is TGCAGCGAGATACAGGGAATGAGGACTGAAGCTTTCTTT.

The V gene is TRBV27, the J gene TRBJ1-6, with unresolved D. The CDR3 runs to 17 residues. V lost 6 bases and J lost 8, with 23 bases in between. Germline V gene data show CDR1 as MNHEY and CDR2 as SMNVEV (reference sequence). The CDR3 region is CASRPWAQVAHHSPLHF. The CDR3 DNA sequence: TGTGCCAGCAGGCCGTGGGCTCAGGTTGCTCACCATTCACCCCTCCACTTT.

The J gene is TRBJ2-1, the V gene TRBV6-5; 8 nucleotides agree with TRBD2. CDR1 is MNHEY, CDR2 SVGAGI, per germline. CDR3 size: 15 residues. V was pared by 6 bases and J by 2 bases, with 6 bases of the junction left unmatched. CDR3 sequence reads: CASRPGLGAYNEQFF. The CDR3 DNA is TGTGCCAGCAGGCCGGGACTAGGGGCCTACAATGAGCAGTTCTTC.

The rearrangement links TRBV19 to TRBJ1-2; TRBD1 is a possible D gene (6 bases). This CDR3 contains 13 residues. The germline V gene encodes CDR1 LNHDA and CDR2 SQIVND (reference sequence). V gave up 3 bases and J gave up 4 bases, with 9 bases separating them. CDR3 protein: CASSIGRGYGYTF. The CDR3 nucleotides are TGTGCCAGTAGTATTGGCAGGGGCTATGGCTACACCTTC.

This clone was seen once. CDR3 DNA sequence: TGTGCCAGCAGCTTGTGGGCTAGCGGAGCAGATACGCAGTATTTT. Amino acid sequence: CASSLWASGADTQYF. The gene calls are TRBV5-6 and TRBJ2-3; 7 bases align to TRBD2. The J segment lost 4 bases and the V segment lost 1 base, leaving 6 bases of the junction unmatched. Germline loops: CDR1 SGHDT, CDR2 YYEEEE. CDR3 length: 15 amino acids.

The V and J genes are TRBV4-1 and TRBJ1-1, with TRBD1 matching over 8 bases. J lost 6 bases, V lost 1 base, and 7 bases had no gene match. The CDR3 is 15 amino acids. Germline CDR1 and CDR2: MGHRA and YSYEKL. In DNA form, the CDR3 reads TGCGCCAGCAGCCAAGTTGGTAGGACAGGGCCTGAAGCTTTCTTT. It translates to CASSQVGRTGPEAFF.